This T cell receptor (beta chain) was identified during a study of blood T cell repertoires in COVID-19. Across the whole study: Sites across the United States, Italy and Spain contributed samples from acute and convalescent COVID-19. T cells, B-cell-depleted T cells, or PBMCs supplied cDNA or gDNA.

In the source study's methods: Reference gene primers were amplified, and this amplification served to estimate nucleated cell counts. This table comes from immunoSEQ multiplex PCR, and its TCRdb copy is limited to in-frame clones, with some not included. V and J calls and clone size follow that table, whereas D and trimming were derived from the DNA. Seen here are around 320,000 clones, 88% observed once, and the top ten hold approximately 6.6%. Germline-derived CDR1 and CDR2 are KGHDR and SFDVKD. Deletions cut 9 bases from V and 0 bases from J, with 5 bases between. The CDR3 is 12 amino acids. The source of this sequence is a woman under 40 who had recovered from COVID-19. Sequencing was done on a sample of peripheral blood. This chain links TRBV24-1 with TRBJ2-1; D is unclear. The CDR3 protein is CATASSYNEQFF. In nucleotides, the CDR3 is TGTGCCACCGCGAGCTCCTACAATGAGCAGTTCTTC.